The sequence of this T cell receptor (beta chain) was determined in a study of cytomegalovirus exposure and HLA in healthy donors. PCR employed 60 Vbeta and 13 Jbeta primers. Repertoires were generated with immunoSEQ multiplex PCR, while TCRdb's copy carries only in-frame clones and drops some. This table holds under 200,000 clones, over 60% found once. In regard to this clone: What it binds is unknown.

The V and J ends lost 6 bases and 4 bases respectively, with 14 bases between them. This CDR3 has 13 amino acids. Per the germline V gene, CDR1 is SGDLS and CDR2 is YYNGEE. Study results and limitations: Across donors, most TCRs were seen rarely, yet some public ones were widespread.

V and J are TRBV9 and TRBJ2-7, with unresolved D. Sequenced: PBMCs. The sequence was collected from a woman aged 25 to 39 in good health and CMV-seronegative. In DNA, the CDR3 is TGTGCCAGCATATTCGCGAACGAATACGAGCAGTACTTC. This translates into CASIFANEYEQYF.